The clone carrying this TCR beta chain was detected ten times or more. The antigen is not known. These data are taken from a study of T cell repertoires in cytomegalovirus infection. For the study at large: The public TCR beta signatures pointed to both CMV infection and matching HLA type.

J gave up 0 bases and V 4 bases, and 4 bases lay outside the gene matches. Germline loops: CDR1 SEHNR, CDR2 FQNEAQ (reference sequence). The CDR3 consists of 17 residues. Via MiXCR, TCRdb re-called the reads, giving one row per CDR3 protein. The sample has 150,000 to 200,000 distinct CDR3 sequences, 13% to 15% seen once. General study results and limits: HLA-C-restricted CMV clonotypes gave the most frequent clonotype in two of eight donors. Accumulated public TCR beta family frequency recognized individuals carrying CMV together with the relevant HLA.

The rearrangement links TRBV7-9 to TRBJ1-6, with 9 bases identical to TRBD1. Sequencing was performed on PBMCs. The TCR was taken from a human donor in good health (CMV status not recorded). Some clones in this sample may be carry-over from other donors' samples. CDR3 residues: CASSSGQGSSYNSPLHF. Written as DNA, the CDR3 is TGTGCCAGCAGCTCCGGACAGGGGAGCTCCTATAATTCACCCCTCCACTTT.